A selection of T cell receptor beta chains follows, all from one sample in a study of cytomegalovirus exposure and HLA in healthy donors. Here immunoSEQ multiplex PCR was the method, and the copy in TCRdb shows in-frame clones only, minus some. The repertoire has over 60,000 clones, 60% to 85% of them found once; the top ten carry more than 2.5%. What was sequenced was PBMCs. The receptor source for this set is a man aged 18 to 29 in good health and CMV-seronegative. Each CDR3 is given with its conserved first and last residue. A D gene is named only where the DNA matches it firmly. The size entry is marked missing in some rows and otherwise reads once, few, many or a size class.

V,J,size,D,DNA,CDR3
TRBV7-2,TRBJ2-7,few,NA,TGTGCCAGCAGCTTAGGTGGGGCAGGGCTATTTTACGAGCAGTACTTC,CASSLGGAGLFYEQYF
TRBV6-6,TRBJ2-3,NA,TRBD2,TGTGCCAGCAGTTACGGGGAGGGCACGCAGTATTTT,CASSYGEGTQYF
TRBV5-1,TRBJ2-1,NA,TRBD2,TGCGCCAGCAGCTTGCCCCCAGCGGGGGCCTTAAGATCCTACAATGAGCAGTTCTTC,CASSLPPAGALRSYNEQFF
TRBV6-6,TRBJ1-1,NA,NA,TGTGCCAGCAGTTACTCGACTGAGTTGGAAGCTTTCTTT,CASSYSTELEAFF
TRBV11-2,TRBJ1-6,NA,TRBD1,TGTGCCAGCAGATCAGGACAGGGGGCCATCTATAATTCACCCCTCCACTTT,CASRSGQGAIYNSPLHF
TRBV5-1,TRBJ2-3,NA,TRBD2,TGCGCCAGCAAAGGCGGGGGGGGCACAGATACGCAGTATTTT,CASKGGGGTDTQYF
TRBV6-5,TRBJ2-5,NA,TRBD2,TGTGCCAGCAGTTACTCACCTACGTCGACTAGCGGGGACCAGTACTTC,CASSYSPTSTSGDQYF
TRBV7-8,TRBJ2-3,NA,TRBD1,TGTGCCAGCAGCCTACAGGGGGCGGGAGATACGCAGTATTTT,CASSLQGAGDTQYF
TRBV9,TRBJ1-4,NA,TRBD1,TGTGCCAGCAGCGTCCGACAGGGGGCGGCGAATGAAAAACTGTTTTTT,CASSVRQGAANEKLFF
TRBV5-1,TRBJ1-1,once,TRBD1,TGCGCCAGCAGCCAGACATTTGGCCCGGGACAGGGCCCCACTGAAGCTTTCTTT,CASSQTFGPGQGPTEAFF
TRBV10-3,TRBJ2-3,NA,NA,TGTGCCATCAGTGTTAGGCGGGGTAGCACAGATACGCAGTATTTT,CAISVRRGSTDTQYF
TRBV10-3,TRBJ2-7,NA,TRBD1,TGTGCCATCAGTGGGGGACAGTCCGGGCACGAGCAGTACTTC,CAISGGQSGHEQYF
TRBV30,TRBJ1-5,NA,NA,TGTGCCTGGAGTGTACGAGAAAATCAGCCCCAGCATTTT,CAWSVRENQPQHF
TRBV19,TRBJ1-6,NA,NA,TGTGCCGCACGGGACACAATTAATTCACCCCTCCACTTT,CAARDTINSPLHF
TRBV6-1,TRBJ2-1,NA,TRBD2,TGTGCCAGCAGTGAAGAGGGGCTAGCGGGGGGGGCTGAGCAGTTCTTC,CASSEEGLAGGAEQFF
TRBV6-1,TRBJ1-6,NA,NA,TGTGCCAGCACTCCCAGGAAAACCAACTCACCCCTCCACTTT,CASTPRKTNSPLHF
TRBV5-4,TRBJ2-1,few,TRBD2,TGTGCCAGCAGCTGCGGGGGGCCCAATGAGCAGTTCTTC,CASSCGGPNEQFF
TRBV5-6,TRBJ1-1,NA,NA,TGTGCCAGCAGCCCTCGGGGGGCAGGGCCCAACACTGAAGCTTTCTTT,CASSPRGAGPNTEAFF
TRBV4-1,TRBJ2-6,once,NA,TGCGCCAGCAGCCAAGATAGGGGCTCTGGGGCCAACGTCCTGACTTTC,CASSQDRGSGANVLTF
TRBV2,TRBJ2-7,NA,TRBD2,TGTGCCAGCAGTGAAGGGCTAGCGGGGTTCTACGAGCAGTACTTC,CASSEGLAGFYEQYF
TRBV5-4,TRBJ2-1,NA,TRBD2,TGTGCCAGCAGCCCCCCTAGCGGGGGGGCCGAGAATGAGCAGTTCTTC,CASSPPSGGAENEQFF
TRBV7-2,TRBJ2-3,NA,NA,TGTGCCAGCAGTCGGGAGGGGGCCGCAGATACGCAGTATTTT,CASSREGAADTQYF
TRBV2,TRBJ1-1,few,NA,TGTGCCAGCAGTGCGGAGGACGAAAACACTGAAGCTTTCTTT,CASSAEDENTEAFF
TRBV13,TRBJ1-1,NA,TRBD1,TGTGCCAGCAGCCACCCAGGACAGGTGAACACTGAAGCTTTCTTT,CASSHPGQVNTEAFF
TRBV5-4,TRBJ2-3,NA,TRBD2,TGTGCCAGCAGCTTGGGGCTAGCGGTTCCCACAGATACGCAGTATTTT,CASSLGLAVPTDTQYF
TRBV10-3,TRBJ1-2,NA,NA,TGTGCCATCAGTTCGTCCCAGAGCTACACCTTC,CAISSSQSYTF
TRBV6-5,TRBJ1-6,NA,TRBD1,TGCGCCAGCAGCTCCGGGACAGGGGGCTCACCCCTCCACTTT,CASSSGTGGSPLHF
TRBV6-5,TRBJ2-7,NA,NA,TGTGCCAGCAGTTACTCGGGCGGGGGCTTATACGAGCAGTACTTC,CASSYSGGGLYEQYF
TRBV28,TRBJ2-5,NA,TRBD1,TGTGCCAGCAGTTTAGACAGGGGGTGCACCCAGTACTTC,CASSLDRGCTQYF
TRBV9,TRBJ1-5,NA,NA,TGTGCCAGCAGCGTAGGAACAGTCGATCAGCCCCAGCATTTT,CASSVGTVDQPQHF
TRBV5-1,TRBJ2-2,NA,TRBD2,TGCGCCAGCAGAGCGGGGGCCGGGGGCCAGAACACCGGGGAGCTGTTTTTT,CASRAGAGGQNTGELFF
TRBV4-2,TRBJ2-2,NA,NA,TGTGCCAGCAGCCAGGGGGGACAGTCCACCGGGGAGCTGTTTTTT,CASSQGGQSTGELFF
TRBV7-2,TRBJ1-1,NA,NA,TGTGCCAGCAGCCCGGTGAGGGAGGTTAGGAACACTGAAGCTTTCTTT,CASSPVREVRNTEAFF
TRBV6-1,TRBJ2-5,NA,TRBD2,TGTGCCAGCAGTGAAGGCTGGGGGGGGGAGACCCAGTACTTC,CASSEGWGGETQYF
TRBV23-1,TRBJ2-1,NA,NA,TGCGCCAGCAGTCGCAACAGGTACTCCTACAATGAGCAGTTCTTC,CASSRNRYSYNEQFF
TRBV19,TRBJ1-4,few,NA,TGTGCCAGTAGTGCCGACGGGGACTCTCAGAGTAATGAAAAACTGTTTTTT,CASSADGDSQSNEKLFF